This TCR beta chain emerged from a study of CD8+ T cells in alopecia areata. General study results and limits: Normal skin's resident alphabeta T cells are also sequenced in scalp samples. Higher clonality than in normal scalp was seen in lesional scalp, especially alopecia totalis/universalis. Relative to mice, TCR sharing across patients was less clear, a difference possibly HLA-related.

RNA extraction was followed by reverse transcription into cDNA, which acted as the sequencing template. Method: immunoSEQ multiplex PCR; TCRdb's copy keeps in-frame clones and lacks some. The repertoire holds approximately 120,000 clones, 47% seen once, with about 10% in the top ten. The CDR3 is made up of 10 amino acids. The V end was cut by 6 bases, the J end by 2 bases, with 5 bases between. Germline values: CDR1 DFQATT, CDR2 SNEGSKA (reference sequence). Peripheral blood and lesional scalp punch biopsies came from alopecia areata patients. This clone came up a few times. What it binds is not known.

What was sequenced was NKG2D-low CD8+ T cells sorted from blood. The chain uses TRBV20-1 and TRBJ2-7; D is uncertain. The receptor comes from a human donor with alopecia areata. The CDR3 region is CSAAPYEQYF. CDR3 nucleotide sequence: TGCAGTGCCGCCCCCTACGAGCAGTACTTC.